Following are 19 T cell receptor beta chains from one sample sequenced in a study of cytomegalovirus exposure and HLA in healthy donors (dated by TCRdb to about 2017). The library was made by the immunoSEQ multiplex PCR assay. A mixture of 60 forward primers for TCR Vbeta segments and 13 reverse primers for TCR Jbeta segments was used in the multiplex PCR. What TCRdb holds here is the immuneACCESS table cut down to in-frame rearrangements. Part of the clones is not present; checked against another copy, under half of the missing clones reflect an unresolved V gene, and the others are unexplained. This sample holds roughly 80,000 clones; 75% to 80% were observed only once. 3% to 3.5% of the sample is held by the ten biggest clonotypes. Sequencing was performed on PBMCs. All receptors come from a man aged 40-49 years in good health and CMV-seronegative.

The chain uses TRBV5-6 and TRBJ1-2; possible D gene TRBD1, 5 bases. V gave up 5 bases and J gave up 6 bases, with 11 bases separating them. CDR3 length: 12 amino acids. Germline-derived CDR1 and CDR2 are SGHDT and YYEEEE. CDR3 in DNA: TGTGCCAGCAGGGGGGGTTTAGATGGCTACACCTTC. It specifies CASRGGLDGYTF.

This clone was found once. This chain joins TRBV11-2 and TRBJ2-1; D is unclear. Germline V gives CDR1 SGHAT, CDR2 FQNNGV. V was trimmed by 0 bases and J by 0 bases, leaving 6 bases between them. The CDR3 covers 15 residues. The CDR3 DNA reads TGTGCCAGCAGCTTAGATTACGGCTCCTACAATGAGCAGTTCTTC. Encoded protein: CASSLDYGSYNEQFF.

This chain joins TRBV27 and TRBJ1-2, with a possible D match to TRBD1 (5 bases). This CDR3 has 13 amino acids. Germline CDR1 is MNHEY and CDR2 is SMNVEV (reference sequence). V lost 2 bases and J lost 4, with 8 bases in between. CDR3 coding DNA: TGTGCCAGCAGTTTAGCGGGGGGCTATGGCTACACCTTC. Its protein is CASSLAGGYGYTF.

DNA of the CDR3: TGTGCCAGCAGTTTCCGACGGGGACTAGCGGGGGCCAGGCCCGGGGAGCTGTTTTTT. Protein: CASSFRRGLAGARPGELFF. This chain uses TRBV27 with TRBJ2-2; TRBD2 matches 14 bases. CDR3 length: 19 residues. Per the germline V gene, CDR1 is MNHEY and CDR2 is SMNVEV (reference sequence). J was trimmed by 6 bases and V by 3 bases; bases with no gene match: 12.

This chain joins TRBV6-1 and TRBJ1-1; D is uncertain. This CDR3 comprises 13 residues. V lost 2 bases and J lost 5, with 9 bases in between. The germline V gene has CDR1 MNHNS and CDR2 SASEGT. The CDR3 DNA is TGTGCCAGCAGTGAATTGTCCGGGACTGAAGCTTTCTTT. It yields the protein CASSELSGTEAFF.

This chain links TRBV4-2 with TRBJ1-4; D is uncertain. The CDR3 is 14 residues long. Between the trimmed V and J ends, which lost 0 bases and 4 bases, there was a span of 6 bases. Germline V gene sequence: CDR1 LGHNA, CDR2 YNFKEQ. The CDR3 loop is CASSQDVHNEKLFF. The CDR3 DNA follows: TGTGCCAGCAGCCAAGATGTTCATAATGAAAAACTGTTTTTT.

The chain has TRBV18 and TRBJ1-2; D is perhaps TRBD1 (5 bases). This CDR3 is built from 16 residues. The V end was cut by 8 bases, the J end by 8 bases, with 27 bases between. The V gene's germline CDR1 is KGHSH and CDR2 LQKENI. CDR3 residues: CASQNKNTGTVEGYTF. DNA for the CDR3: TGTGCCAGCCAAAACAAAAATACCGGGACTGTGGAAGGCTACACCTTC. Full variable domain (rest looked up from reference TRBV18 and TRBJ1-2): NAGVMQNPRHLVRRRGQEARLRCSPMKGHSHVYWYRQLPEEGLKFMVYLQKENIIDESGMPKERFSAEFPKEGPSILRIQQVVRGDSAAYFCASQNKNTGTVEGYTFGSGTRLTVV.

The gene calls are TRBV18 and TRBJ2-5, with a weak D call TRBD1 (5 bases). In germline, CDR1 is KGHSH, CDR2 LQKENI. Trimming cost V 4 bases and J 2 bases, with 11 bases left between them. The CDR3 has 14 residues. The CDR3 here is CASSQNDRQETQYF. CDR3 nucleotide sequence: TGTGCCAGCTCACAAAACGACAGACAAGAGACCCAGTACTTC. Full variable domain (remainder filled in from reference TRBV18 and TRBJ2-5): NAGVMQNPRHLVRRRGQEARLRCSPMKGHSHVYWYRQLPEEGLKFMVYLQKENIIDESGMPKERFSAEFPKEGPSILRIQQVVRGDSAAYFCASSQNDRQETQYFGPGTRLLVL.

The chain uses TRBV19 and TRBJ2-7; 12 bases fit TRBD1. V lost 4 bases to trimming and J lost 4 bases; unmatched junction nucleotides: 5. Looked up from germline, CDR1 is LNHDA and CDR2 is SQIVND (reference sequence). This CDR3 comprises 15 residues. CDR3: CASSTVGQGAYEQYF. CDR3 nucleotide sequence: TGTGCCAGTAGTACGGTGGGACAGGGGGCTTACGAGCAGTACTTC.

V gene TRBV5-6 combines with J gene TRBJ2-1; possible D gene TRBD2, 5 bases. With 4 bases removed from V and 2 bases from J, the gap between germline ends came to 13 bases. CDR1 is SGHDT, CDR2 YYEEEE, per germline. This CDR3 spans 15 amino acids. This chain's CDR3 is CASSRGVGAYNEQFF. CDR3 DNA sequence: TGTGCCAGCAGCCGGGGTGTTGGGGCCTACAATGAGCAGTTCTTC.

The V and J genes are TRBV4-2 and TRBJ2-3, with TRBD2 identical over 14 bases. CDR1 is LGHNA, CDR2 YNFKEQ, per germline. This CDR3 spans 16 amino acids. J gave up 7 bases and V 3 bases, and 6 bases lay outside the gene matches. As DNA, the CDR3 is TGTGCCAGCAGCCATGAGACTAGCGGGGGGGCGTATACGCAGTATTTT. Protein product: CASSHETSGGAYTQYF.

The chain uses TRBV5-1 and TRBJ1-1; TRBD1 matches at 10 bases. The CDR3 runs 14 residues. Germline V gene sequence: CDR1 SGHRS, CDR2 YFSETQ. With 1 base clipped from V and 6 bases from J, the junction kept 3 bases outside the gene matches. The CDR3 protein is CASSLQGQGSEAFF. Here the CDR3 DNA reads TGCGCCAGCAGCTTGCAGGGACAGGGGTCTGAAGCTTTCTTT. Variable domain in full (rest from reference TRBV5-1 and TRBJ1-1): KAGVTQTPRYLIKTRGQQVTLSCSPISGHRSVSWYQQTPGQGLQFLFEYFSETQRNKGNFPGRFSGRQFSNSRSEMNVSTLELGDSALYLCASSLQGQGSEAFFGQGTRLTVV.

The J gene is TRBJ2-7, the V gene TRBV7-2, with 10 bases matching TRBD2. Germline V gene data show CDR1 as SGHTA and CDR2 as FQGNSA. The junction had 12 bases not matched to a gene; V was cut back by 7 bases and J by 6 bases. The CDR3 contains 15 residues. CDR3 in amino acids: CASTRTSGGACEQYF. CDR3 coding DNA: TGTGCCAGCACCCGGACGAGCGGGGGGGCCTGCGAGCAGTACTTC.

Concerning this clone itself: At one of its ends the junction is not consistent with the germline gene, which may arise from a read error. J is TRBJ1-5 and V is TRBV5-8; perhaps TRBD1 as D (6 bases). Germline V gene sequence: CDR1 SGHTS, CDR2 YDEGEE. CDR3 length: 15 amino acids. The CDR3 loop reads CSSSLGGHSNQPQHF. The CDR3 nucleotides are TGTTCCAGCAGCTTGGGGGGGCACAGCAATCAGCCCCAGCATTTT.

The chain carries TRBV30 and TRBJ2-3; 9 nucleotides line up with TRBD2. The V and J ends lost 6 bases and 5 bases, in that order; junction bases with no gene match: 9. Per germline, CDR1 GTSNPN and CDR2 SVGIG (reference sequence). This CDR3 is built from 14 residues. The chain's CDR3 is CACGPSGVVDTQYF. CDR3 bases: TGTGCCTGTGGGCCTAGCGGGGTGGTAGATACGCAGTATTTT.

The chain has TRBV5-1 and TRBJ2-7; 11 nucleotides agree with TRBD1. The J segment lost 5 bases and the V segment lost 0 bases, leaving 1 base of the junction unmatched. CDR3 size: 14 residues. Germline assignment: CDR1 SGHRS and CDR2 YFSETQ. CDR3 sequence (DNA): TGCGCCAGCAGCTTGGGGACAGGGGGCAACGAGCAGTACTTC. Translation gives CASSLGTGGNEQYF. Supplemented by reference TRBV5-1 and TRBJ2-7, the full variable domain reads KAGVTQTPRYLIKTRGQQVTLSCSPISGHRSVSWYQQTPGQGLQFLFEYFSETQRNKGNFPGRFSGRQFSNSRSEMNVSTLELGDSALYLCASSLGTGGNEQYFGPGTRLTVT.

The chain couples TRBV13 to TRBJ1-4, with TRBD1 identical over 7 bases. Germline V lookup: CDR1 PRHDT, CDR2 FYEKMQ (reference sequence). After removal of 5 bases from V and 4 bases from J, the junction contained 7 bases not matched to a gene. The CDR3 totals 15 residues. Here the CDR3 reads CASSAQGGGNEKLFF. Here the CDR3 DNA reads TGTGCCAGCAGCGCCCAAGGGGGCGGTAATGAAAAACTGTTTTTT.

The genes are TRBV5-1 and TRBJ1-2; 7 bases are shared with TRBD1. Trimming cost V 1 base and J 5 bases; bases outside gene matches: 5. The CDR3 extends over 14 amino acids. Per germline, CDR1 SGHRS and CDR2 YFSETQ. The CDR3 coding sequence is TGCGCCAGCAGCTTGTCCGGACAGGATTATGGCTACACCTTC. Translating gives CASSLSGQDYGYTF.

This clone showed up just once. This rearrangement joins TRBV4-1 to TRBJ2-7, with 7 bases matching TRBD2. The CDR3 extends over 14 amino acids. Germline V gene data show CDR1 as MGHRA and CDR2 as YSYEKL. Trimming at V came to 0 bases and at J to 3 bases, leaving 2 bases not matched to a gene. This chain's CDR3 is CASSQDRGVYEQYF. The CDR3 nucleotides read TGCGCCAGCAGCCAAGATCGGGGGGTCTACGAGCAGTACTTC.